The 29 T cell receptor beta chains below were found in one sample sequenced in a study of cytomegalovirus exposure and HLA in healthy donors. 13 Jbeta primers and 60 Vbeta primers were used for the PCR. Assay used: immunoSEQ multiplex PCR; TCRdb lists only in-frame clones, some missing. The table records some 28,000 clones, roughly 60% of them present only once. Sample: PBMCs. These receptors originate from a male donor in good health and CMV-seropositive.

This clone appeared a few times. This chain connects TRBV7-9 to TRBJ2-3, with 12 bases lining up with TRBD1. Germline V gene sequence: CDR1 SEHNR, CDR2 FQNEAQ (reference sequence). After removal of 5 bases from V and 2 bases from J, the junction contained 11 bases not matched to a gene. The CDR3 consists of 18 residues. The DNA for the CDR3 is TGTGCCAGCAGCCCCAGGAGAAGGGACAGGGGGCCCACAGATACGCAGTATTTT. This codes for CASSPRRRDRGPTDTQYF.

The sample holds many counts of this clone. The gene calls are TRBV6-1 and TRBJ1-3; no clear D gene. V dropped 0 bases and J dropped 3 bases, with 18 bases sitting between them. Germline V gene sequence: CDR1 MNHNS, CDR2 SASEGT. The CDR3 runs to 18 residues. Here the CDR3 reads CASSEALLGSAGGNTIYF. Here the CDR3 DNA reads TGTGCCAGCAGTGAAGCGCTTCTCGGCTCGGCAGGTGGAAACACCATATATTTT.

The V gene is TRBV19, the J gene TRBJ1-1; the D gene is possibly TRBD1 (5 bases). CDR1 and CDR2 from the germline V gene are LNHDA and SQIVND (reference sequence). The CDR3 loop spans 14 amino acids. V was cut by 8 bases and J by 6 bases, with 19 bases left in between. The CDR3 DNA reads as TGTGCCAGTGTTCGAGTAGGGGCTAGCGCTGAAGCTTTCTTT. Translated, it gives CASVRVGASAEAFF.

The chain has TRBV21-1 and TRBJ2-1; the DNA was not used to check the table's D call, TRBD1. TRBV21-1 is given as a pseudogene. The CDR3 runs to 18 residues. CDR3 in DNA: TGTGCCAGCAGCAAAAATCCATCACCGGACAGGACTTACAATGAGCAGTTCTTC. The encoded protein is CASSKNPSPDRTYNEQFF.

The chain links TRBV7-8 to TRBJ2-7; 10 bases align to TRBD1. The CDR3 length is 15 residues. Germline lookup yields CDR1 SGHVS and CDR2 FQNEAQ. V was clipped by 8 bases and J by 6 bases; unmatched bases: 13. CDR3 region: CASLPQVGTGVEQYF. The CDR3 DNA is TGTGCCAGCCTCCCCCAGGTGGGGACAGGGGTCGAGCAGTACTTC.

The genes are TRBV7-2 and TRBJ2-7, with 10 bases matching TRBD2. The CDR3 contains 16 residues. Germline trimming cut 0 bases from V and 7 bases from J; bases unmatched to any gene: 9. CDR1 and CDR2 from the germline V gene are SGHTA and FQGNSA. The CDR3 sequence: CASSLAVVELAGEQYF. The CDR3 bases are TGTGCCAGCAGCTTAGCGGTCGTAGAACTAGCGGGGGAGCAGTACTTC.

V and J are TRBV30 and TRBJ2-7; 10 bases are a match to TRBD2. This CDR3 comprises 13 residues. Germline V gene sequence: CDR1 GTSNPN, CDR2 SVGIG (reference sequence). V dropped 4 bases and J dropped 4; count of bases not matched to a gene: 4. CDR3 in DNA: TGTGCCTGGACACTAGCGGGAACGTACGAGCAGTACTTC. Its protein is CAWTLAGTYEQYF.

The chain has TRBV28 and TRBJ1-5; 8 bases agree with TRBD1. CDR1 is MDHEN and CDR2 is SYDVKM in the germline V gene. V shed 10 bases, J shed 3 bases, and the junction held 11 bases outside the gene matches. The CDR3 extends over 15 amino acids. The CDR3 sequence: CAIDVNRGSNQPQHF. CDR3 coding DNA: TGTGCCATCGACGTGAACAGGGGGTCCAATCAGCCCCAGCATTTT. Based on the CDR3 plus reference TRBV28 and TRBJ1-5, the full variable domain is DVKVTQSSRYLVKRTGEKVFLECVQDMDHENMFWYRQDPGLGLRLIYFSYDVKMKEKGDIPEGYSVSREKKERFSLILESASTNQTSMYLCAIDVNRGSNQPQHFGDGTRLSIL.

This rearrangement joins TRBV6-5 to TRBJ2-5; 8 positions match TRBD1. CDR1 and CDR2 from the germline V gene are MNHEY and SVGAGI. J gave up 5 bases and V 6 bases, and 5 bases lay outside the gene matches. The CDR3 is 13 amino acids. The CDR3 DNA sequence: TGTGCCAGCAGGTCGGGACAGGAGGAGACCCAGTACTTC. It codes for CASRSGQEETQYF.

The chain employs TRBV6-5 and TRBJ1-2; unclear D gene. The CDR3 sequence is 13 residues long. Germline CDR1 reads MNHEY; CDR2 reads SVGAGI. Trimming stripped 2 bases from V and 7 bases from J, with 11 bases between. CDR3 coding DNA: TGTGCCAGCAGTTACGAAGGAGGAAGTGGCTACACCTTC. This translates into CASSYEGGSGYTF.

V usage is TRBV30 and J usage is TRBJ2-7, with TRBD1 matching over 10 bases. CDR3 size: 14 residues. Trimming cost V 1 base and J 5 bases; bases outside gene matches: 5. Per germline, CDR1 GTSNPN and CDR2 SVGIG (reference sequence). The DNA of the CDR3 is TGTGCCTGGAGTGAAGGGACAGGGGATCACGAGCAGTACTTC. Translated, it gives CAWSEGTGDHEQYF.

This clone occurred once. V and J are TRBV7-8 and TRBJ1-5; 7 bases fit TRBD1. The CDR3 totals 13 residues. The trim removed 5 bases at V and 6 bases at J, leaving 4 bases unmatched. Germline values: CDR1 SGHVS, CDR2 FQNEAQ. This CDR3 is CASSQQGGQPQHF. The CDR3 region has the DNA TGTGCCAGCAGCCAGCAGGGGGGTCAGCCCCAGCATTTT.

This clone has only a few counts. The chain employs TRBV5-1 and TRBJ2-7, with 15 nucleotides matching TRBD2. This CDR3 is 16 amino acids long. V was clipped by 3 bases and J by 3 bases; unmatched bases: 4. CDR1 is SGHRS and CDR2 is YFSETQ in the germline V gene. The CDR3 sequence is CASSWGLAGGLYEQYF. CDR3 sequence (DNA): TGCGCCAGCAGCTGGGGACTAGCGGGAGGACTCTACGAGCAGTACTTC.

The chain joins TRBV9 to TRBJ1-2; the match to TRBD1 covers 8 bases. Trimming at V came to 2 bases and at J to 3 bases, leaving 0 bases not matched to a gene. This CDR3 has 13 residues. From germline, CDR1 is SGDLS and CDR2 YYNGEE. The CDR3 nucleotides are TGTGCCAGCAGCGTGACAGGGGACTATGGCTACACCTTC. This encodes CASSVTGDYGYTF.

This chain connects TRBV27 to TRBJ1-6, with 8 positions matching TRBD1. Looked up from germline, CDR1 is MNHEY and CDR2 is SMNVEV (reference sequence). The V segment lost 6 bases and the J segment 6 bases; nucleotides outside the gene matches: 7. The length of the CDR3 is 15 residues. The CDR3 here is CASRHRQGPNSPLHF. The CDR3 nucleotides are TGTGCCAGCAGGCACCGACAGGGGCCTAATTCACCCCTCCACTTT.

This clone has only a few counts. This chain links TRBV27 with TRBJ1-2; perhaps TRBD1 as D (5 bases). The germline gives CDR1 MNHEY, CDR2 SMNVEV (reference sequence). V was shortened by 6 bases and J by 8 bases, with 13 bases between the two germline ends. The CDR3 spans 12 residues. The CDR3 is CASSPGGGGYTF. CDR3 in DNA: TGTGCCAGCAGCCCGGGGGGAGGCGGCTACACCTTC.

This clone was observed a few times. V is TRBV11-1 and J is TRBJ1-1; weak D call: TRBD1 (6 bases). The CDR3 is 13 amino acids. Germline CDR1 is SGHAT and CDR2 is FQDESV (reference sequence). V lost 9 bases to trimming and J lost 3 bases, with 14 bases between them. The CDR3 region has the DNA TGTGCCAGTAACAGGGATTTGTACACTGAAGCTTTCTTT. Its translation is CASNRDLYTEAFF.

This clone was seen only a few times. CDR3 coding DNA: TGTGCCAGCAGCTCCTACCGGGACAGTGGCTACACCTTC. It specifies CASSSYRDSGYTF. V is TRBV11-3 and J is TRBJ1-2, with 7 bases matching TRBD1. V lost 4 bases and J lost 7; bases outside the gene matches: 6. This CDR3 region has 13 residues. Germline values: CDR1 SGHNT, CDR2 YENEEA.

The rearrangement uses TRBV5-1 and TRBJ2-3; maybe TRBD1 (6 bases). CDR1 SGHRS and CDR2 YFSETQ come from the germline V gene. The V end lost 3 bases, the J end lost 0 bases, and 14 bases lay between the germline ends. The CDR3 length is 16 residues. The CDR3 protein is CASSYHSTGSTDTQYF. For the CDR3, the DNA is TGCGCCAGCAGCTACCATTCGACAGGAAGCACAGATACGCAGTATTTT.

The chain couples TRBV5-1 to TRBJ2-5; TRBD2 matches 8 bases. CDR1 SGHRS and CDR2 YFSETQ come from the germline V gene. The CDR3 has 18 residues. V lost 4 bases to trimming and J lost 4 bases; unmatched junction nucleotides: 18. The DNA for the CDR3 is TGCGCCAGCAGCCCGGGATTGACTAGCGAAGGTGGAGTAGAGACCCAGTACTTC. Encoded protein: CASSPGLTSEGGVETQYF.

V gene TRBV6-5 combines with J gene TRBJ2-7; TRBD1 matches 7 bases. The ends lost 6 bases at V and 4 bases at J; junction bases unmatched: 9. Germline V CDR1 and CDR2: MNHEY, SVGAGI. This CDR3 contains 14 residues. Here the CDR3 reads CASSRPGQPYEQYF. CDR3 sequence (DNA): TGTGCCAGCAGCCGCCCGGGACAGCCATACGAGCAGTACTTC.

The sample holds a few counts of this clone. The chain carries TRBV19 and TRBJ1-2, with D perhaps matching TRBD1 (5 bases). This CDR3 has 13 residues. Germline V gene sequence: CDR1 LNHDA, CDR2 SQIVND (reference sequence). With 7 bases removed from V and 2 bases from J, the gap between germline ends came to 11 bases. The CDR3 is CASTRGANYGYTF. In nucleotides, the CDR3 is TGTGCCAGTACTAGGGGCGCCAACTATGGCTACACCTTC.

The chain is built from TRBV2 and TRBJ1-3, with D perhaps matching TRBD1 (5 bases). The CDR3 runs to 15 residues. The V end lost 4 bases, the J end lost 4 bases, and 14 bases lay between the germline ends. Germline V gene data show CDR1 as SNHLY and CDR2 as FYNNEI. The CDR3 loop reads CASSARVAWGNTIYF. The CDR3 DNA reads as TGTGCCAGCAGTGCCAGGGTGGCTTGGGGAAACACCATATATTTT.

The chain couples TRBV2 to TRBJ2-5; a weak D match, TRBD1 (6 bases). V shed 4 bases and J shed 2 bases, with 11 bases lying between them. This CDR3 is 14 amino acids long. Germline V gene data show CDR1 as SNHLY and CDR2 as FYNNEI. In nucleotides, the CDR3 is TGTGCCAGCAGTGGAGGGGGTGCACAAGAGACCCAGTACTTC. Protein: CASSGGGAQETQYF.

The rearrangement joins TRBV13 to TRBJ1-2; 7 bases align to TRBD1. V dropped 4 bases and J dropped 4; count of bases not matched to a gene: 27. This CDR3 region has 21 residues. Germline values: CDR1 PRHDT, CDR2 FYEKMQ (reference sequence). CDR3 region: CASSSRRGRSFRFSPLYGYTF. The CDR3 DNA follows: TGTGCCAGCAGCTCACGGAGGGGGCGATCATTTCGGTTCTCGCCCCTCTATGGCTACACCTTC.

J is TRBJ2-1 and V is TRBV18; a possible D gene is TRBD2 (5 bases). Germline lookup yields CDR1 KGHSH and CDR2 LQKENI. This CDR3 has 16 amino acids. V lost 3 bases and J 9 bases, leaving 21 bases between the germline ends. The CDR3, as DNA: TGTGCCAGCTCACCTCAACTAGATATGGGTGGTGGTGAGCAGTTCTTC. This codes for CASSPQLDMGGGEQFF.

The rearrangement links TRBV5-6 to TRBJ2-7; no reliable D call. The V end lost 4 bases, the J end lost 2 bases, and 19 bases lay between the germline ends. CDR3 length: 16 amino acids. Germline V gene data show CDR1 as SGHDT and CDR2 as YYEEEE. The CDR3 sequence: CASSPTPHMGTYEQYF. The CDR3 DNA is TGTGCCAGCAGCCCTACACCGCACATGGGCACCTACGAGCAGTACTTC.

The genes are TRBV9 and TRBJ2-3; possibly TRBD2 for D (7 bases). The V and J ends lost 0 bases and 4 bases respectively, with 12 bases between them. The CDR3 sequence is 15 residues long. Germline V gene lookup returns CDR1 SGDLS and CDR2 YYNGEE. CDR3 coding DNA: TGTGCCAGCAGCGTAGCAGGGGCGGGAGCAGATACGCAGTATTTT. Translation gives CASSVAGAGADTQYF.

The chain uses TRBV15 and TRBJ2-5; possibly TRBD1 for D (7 bases). Germline V lookup: CDR1 LNHNV, CDR2 YYDKDF (reference sequence). CDR3 length: 14 residues. The ends were cut back, 0 bases at V and 5 bases at J, with 10 bases in the middle. The CDR3 sequence: CATSRDSGGETQYF. CDR3 nucleotides: TGTGCCACCAGCAGAGATTCAGGGGGGGAGACCCAGTACTTC.